The present TCR beta chain was sequenced within a study of monozygotic twins with inflammatory bowel disease. Study-wide findings and caveats: Repertoire similarity did not differ between concordant and discordant twins, possibly owing to limited power. For IBD patients, clonotypes shared with others were fewer than for healthy twins, especially with disease activity.

During cDNA synthesis, UMIs that each contained a 6-nucleotide sample barcode were added by means of template switching. TCRdb reprocessed the 5' RACE reads and reports one entry per CDR3 protein, with no DNA. Its clone listing holds roughly 320,000 distinct CDR3 sequences. For this clonotype: What it binds is not known.

Material for sequencing was blood. This sequence originates from a human donor with ulcerative colitis or Crohn's disease, or a healthy co-twin of an affected twin (not recorded which).

The CDR3 sequence: CASSQGGLEETQYF. The chain recombines TRBV23-1 with TRBJ2-5; there is no DNA to check the TCRdb D call of TRBD1. Being an ORF, TRBV23-1 has a function that is uncertain. The CDR3 is 14 amino acids.